This T cell receptor beta chain was profiled in a study of memory CD4+ T cells and cytomegalovirus serostatus. The overall study: Donors were healthy Belgian adults, about ten CMV seropositive and about 24 seronegative.

Profiled with immunoSEQ multiplex PCR; TCRdb holds only in-frame clones, not every one. The profile shows about 41,000 clones, around 79% of them singletons. This clone was recorded a few times. Germline CDR1 is MNHEY and CDR2 is SVGAGI. V lost 2 bases to trimming and J lost 7 bases, with 8 bases between them. This CDR3 is 12 amino acids long. The sort gate was single viable CD3+CD4+CD8-CD45RO+ cells for memory CD4+ T cells. V gene TRBV6-5 combines with J gene TRBJ1-2; D is undetermined. The sequence was obtained from an adult in good health and CMV-seronegative. The sample comprised memory CD4+ T cells from blood. CDR3 region: CASSYPRGGYTF. The CDR3 DNA is TGTGCCAGCAGTTACCCCCGCGGTGGCTACACCTTC.